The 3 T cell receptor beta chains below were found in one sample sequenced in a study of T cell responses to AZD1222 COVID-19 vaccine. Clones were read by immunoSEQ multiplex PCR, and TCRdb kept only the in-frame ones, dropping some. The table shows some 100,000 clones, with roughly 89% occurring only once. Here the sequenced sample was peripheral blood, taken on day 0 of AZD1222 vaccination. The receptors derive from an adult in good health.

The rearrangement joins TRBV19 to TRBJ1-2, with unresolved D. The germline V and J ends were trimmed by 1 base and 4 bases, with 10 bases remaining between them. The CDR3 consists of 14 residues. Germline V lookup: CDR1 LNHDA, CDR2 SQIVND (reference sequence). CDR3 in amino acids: CASSIVGSAYGYTF. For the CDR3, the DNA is TGTGCCAGTAGTATAGTTGGGAGTGCCTATGGCTACACCTTC.

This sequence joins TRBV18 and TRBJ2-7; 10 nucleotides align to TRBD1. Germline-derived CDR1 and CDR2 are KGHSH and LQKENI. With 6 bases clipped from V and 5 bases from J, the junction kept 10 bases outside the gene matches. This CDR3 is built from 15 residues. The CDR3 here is CASSIRRQGAHEQYF. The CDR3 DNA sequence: TGTGCCAGCTCCATTAGGCGACAGGGGGCCCACGAGCAGTACTTC.

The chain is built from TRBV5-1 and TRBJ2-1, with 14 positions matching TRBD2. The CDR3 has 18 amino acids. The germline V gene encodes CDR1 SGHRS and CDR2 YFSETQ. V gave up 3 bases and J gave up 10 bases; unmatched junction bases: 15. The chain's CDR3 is CASSSRTTSGRVAREQFF. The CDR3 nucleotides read TGCGCCAGCAGCTCCCGGACGACTAGCGGGAGGGTTGCTAGAGAGCAGTTCTTC.